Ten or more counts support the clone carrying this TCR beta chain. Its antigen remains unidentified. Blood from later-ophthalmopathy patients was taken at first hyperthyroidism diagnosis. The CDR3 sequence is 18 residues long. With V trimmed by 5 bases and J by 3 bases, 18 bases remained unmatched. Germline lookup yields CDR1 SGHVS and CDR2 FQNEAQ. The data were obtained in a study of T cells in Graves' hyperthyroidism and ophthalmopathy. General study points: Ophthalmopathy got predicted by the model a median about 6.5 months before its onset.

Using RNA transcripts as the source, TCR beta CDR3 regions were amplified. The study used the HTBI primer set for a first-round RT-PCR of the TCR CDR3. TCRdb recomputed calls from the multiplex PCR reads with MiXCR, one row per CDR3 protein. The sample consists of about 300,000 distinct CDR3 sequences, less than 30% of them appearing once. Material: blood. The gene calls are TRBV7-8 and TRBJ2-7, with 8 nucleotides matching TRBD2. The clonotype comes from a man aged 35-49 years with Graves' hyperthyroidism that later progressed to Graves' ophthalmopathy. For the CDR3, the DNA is TGTGCCAGCAGCCAGCGCCGCCCGGGACTAGAGAAGGTCTACGAGCAGTACTTC. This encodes CASSQRRPGLEKVYEQYF. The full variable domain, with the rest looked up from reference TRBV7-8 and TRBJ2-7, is GAGVSQSPRYKVAKRGQDVALRCDPISGHVSLFWYQQALGQGPEFLTYFQNEAQLDKSGLPSDRFFAERPEGSVSTLKIQRTQQEDSAVYLCASSQRRPGLEKVYEQYFGPGTRLTVT.